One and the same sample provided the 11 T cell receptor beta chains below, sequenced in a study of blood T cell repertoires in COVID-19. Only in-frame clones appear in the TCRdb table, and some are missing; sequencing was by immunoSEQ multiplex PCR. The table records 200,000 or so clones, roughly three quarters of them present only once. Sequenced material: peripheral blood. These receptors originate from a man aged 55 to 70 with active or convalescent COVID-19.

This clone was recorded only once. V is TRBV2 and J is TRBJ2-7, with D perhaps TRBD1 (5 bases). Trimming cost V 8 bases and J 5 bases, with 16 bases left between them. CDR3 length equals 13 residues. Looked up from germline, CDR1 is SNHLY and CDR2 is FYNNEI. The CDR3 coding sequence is TGTGCCAGCCAGGGTGGGCGAAGGAACGAGCAGTACTTC. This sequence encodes CASQGGRRNEQYF.

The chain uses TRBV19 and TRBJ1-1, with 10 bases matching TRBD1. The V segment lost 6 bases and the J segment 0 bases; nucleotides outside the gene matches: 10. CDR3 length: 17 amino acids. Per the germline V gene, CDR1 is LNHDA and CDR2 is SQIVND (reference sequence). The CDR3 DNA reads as TGTGCCAGTAGGGCCCAACCGGGACAGGGGATGAACACTGAAGCTTTCTTT. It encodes CASRAQPGQGMNTEAFF.

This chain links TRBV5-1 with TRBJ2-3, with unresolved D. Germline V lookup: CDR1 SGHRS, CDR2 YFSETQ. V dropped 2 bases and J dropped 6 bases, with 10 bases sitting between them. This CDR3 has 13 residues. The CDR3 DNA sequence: TGCGCCAGCAGCTTAGAAGCGACGGATACGCAGTATTTT. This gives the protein CASSLEATDTQYF.

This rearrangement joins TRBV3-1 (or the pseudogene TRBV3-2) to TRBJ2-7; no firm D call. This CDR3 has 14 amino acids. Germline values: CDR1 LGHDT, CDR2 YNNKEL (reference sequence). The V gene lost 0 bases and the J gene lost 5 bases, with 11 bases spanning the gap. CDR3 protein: CASSQDYRSDEQYF. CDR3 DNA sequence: TGTGCCAGCAGCCAAGATTACAGATCGGACGAGCAGTACTTC.

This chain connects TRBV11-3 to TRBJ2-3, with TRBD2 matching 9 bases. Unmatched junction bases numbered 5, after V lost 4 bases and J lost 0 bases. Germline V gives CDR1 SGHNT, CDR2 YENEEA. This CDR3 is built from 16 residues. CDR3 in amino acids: CASSSRGTSSTDTQYF. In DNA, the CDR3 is TGTGCCAGCAGCTCGCGCGGGACTAGCAGCACAGATACGCAGTATTTT.

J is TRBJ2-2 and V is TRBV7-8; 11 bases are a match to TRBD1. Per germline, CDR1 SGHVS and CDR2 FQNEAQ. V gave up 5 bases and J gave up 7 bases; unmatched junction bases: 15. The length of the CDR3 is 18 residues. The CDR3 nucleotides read TGTGCCAGCAGCACCGGACAGGGGGCTAGTTATGTTGGCGGGGAGCTGTTTTTT. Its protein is CASSTGQGASYVGGELFF.

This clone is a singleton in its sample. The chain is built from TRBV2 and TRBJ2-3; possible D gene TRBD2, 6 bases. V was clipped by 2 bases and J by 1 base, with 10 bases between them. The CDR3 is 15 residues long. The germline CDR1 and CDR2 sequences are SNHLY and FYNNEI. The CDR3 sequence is CASSEWRVGTDTQYF. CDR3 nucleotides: TGTGCCAGCAGTGAATGGAGGGTGGGCACAGATACGCAGTATTTT. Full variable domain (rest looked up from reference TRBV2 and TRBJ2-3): EPEVTQTPSHQVTQMGQEVILRCVPISNHLYFYWYRQILGQKVEFLVSFYNNEISEKSEIFDDQFSVERPDGSNFTLKIRSTKLEDSAMYFCASSEWRVGTDTQYFGPGTRLTVL.

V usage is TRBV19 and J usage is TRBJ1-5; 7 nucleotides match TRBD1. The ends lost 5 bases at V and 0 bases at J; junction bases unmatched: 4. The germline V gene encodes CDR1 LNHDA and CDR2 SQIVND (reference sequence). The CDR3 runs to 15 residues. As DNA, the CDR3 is TGTGCCAGTAGTGTCGGACAGGCTAGCAATCAGCCCCAGCATTTT. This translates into CASSVGQASNQPQHF.

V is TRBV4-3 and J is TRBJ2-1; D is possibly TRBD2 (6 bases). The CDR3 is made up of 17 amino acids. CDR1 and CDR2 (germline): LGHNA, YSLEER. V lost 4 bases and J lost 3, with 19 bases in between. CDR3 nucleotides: TGCGCCAGCAGCCCAGAGGTCTCTAGCGTTTACTACAATGAGCAGTTCTTC. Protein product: CASSPEVSSVYYNEQFF.

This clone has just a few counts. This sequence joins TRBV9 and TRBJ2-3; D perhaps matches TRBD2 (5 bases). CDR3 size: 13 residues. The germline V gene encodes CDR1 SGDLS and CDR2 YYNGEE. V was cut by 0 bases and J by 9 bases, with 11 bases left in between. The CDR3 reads CASSVVERGTQYF. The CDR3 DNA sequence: TGTGCCAGCAGCGTAGTCGAACGAGGGACGCAGTATTTT. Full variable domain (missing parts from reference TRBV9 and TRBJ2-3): DSGVTQTPKHLITATGQRVTLRCSPRSGDLSVYWYQQSLDQGLQFLIQYYNGEERAKGNILERFSAQQFPDLHSELNLSSLELGDSALYFCASSVVERGTQYFGPGTRLTVL.

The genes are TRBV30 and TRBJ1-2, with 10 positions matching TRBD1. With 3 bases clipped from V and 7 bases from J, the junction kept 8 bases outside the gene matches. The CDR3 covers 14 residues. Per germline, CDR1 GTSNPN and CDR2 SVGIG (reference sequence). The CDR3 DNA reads TGTGCCTGGAGCGCGGACAGGGGGTTTGGTGGCTACACCTTC. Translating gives CAWSADRGFGGYTF.